A single sample is the source of the 30 T cell receptor beta chains below, sequenced in a study of control samples from healthy donors and cancer patients (dated by TCRdb to 2020 to 2022). Libraries were prepared through the immunoSEQ multiplex PCR assay. The clones in this table, taken by TCRdb from immuneACCESS, are in-frame only. Not every clone is retained; where verified, under half of the shortfall comes from an unresolved V gene, and the cause of the rest is unknown. The sample includes some 98,000 clones, with 65% to 85% observed a single time. The ten largest clones capture about 36% of the sample. The sample comprised PBMCs. The receptors here all came from a man in his sixties or seventies with lung cancer.

V usage is TRBV29-1 and J usage is TRBJ2-1; TRBD1 agrees at 8 bases. The germline V gene has CDR1 SQVTM and CDR2 ANQGSEA. The CDR3 loop spans 13 amino acids. J was trimmed by 7 bases and V by 4 bases; bases with no gene match: 6. The CDR3 sequence is CSVVARQGNEQFF. CDR3 bases: TGCAGCGTTGTGGCGAGACAGGGGAATGAGCAGTTCTTC.

This clone was seen more than once but under ten times. The V call is TRBV12-3 or TRBV12-4, the J call TRBJ1-5, with D perhaps matching TRBD1 (5 bases). Trimming shortened V by 5 bases and J by 6 bases, and 11 bases separated the two germline ends. There are 13 residues in the CDR3. CDR3 sequence reads: CASSPWGGQPQHF. DNA of the CDR3: TGTGCCAGCAGTCCCTGGGGGGGTCAGCCCCAGCATTTT.

The V call is TRBV24-1, the J call TRBJ1-1, with 7 positions matching TRBD1. Germline CDR1 and CDR2: KGHDR and SFDVKD. J lost 0 bases, V lost 9 bases, and 6 bases had no gene match. The CDR3 spans 14 residues. The CDR3 loop reads CATHQGQLNTEAFF. DNA of the CDR3: TGTGCCACCCACCAGGGACAGTTGAACACTGAAGCTTTCTTT.

The CDR3 loop is CASSIEGPPNTEAFF. DNA of the CDR3: TGTGCCAGTAGTATAGAGGGACCTCCGAACACTGAAGCTTTCTTT. The genes are TRBV19 and TRBJ1-1, with D possibly being TRBD1 (5 bases). The V end was cut by 0 bases, the J end by 1 base, with 9 bases between. Germline CDR1 and CDR2: LNHDA and SQIVND (reference sequence). This CDR3 is built from 15 residues. The whole variable domain, filled in from reference TRBV19 and TRBJ1-1, reads DGGITQSPKYLFRKEGQNVTLSCEQNLNHDAMYWYRQDPGQGLRLIYYSQIVNDFQKGDIAEGYSVSREKKESFPLTVTSAQKNPTAFYLCASSIEGPPNTEAFFGQGTRLTVV.

V gene TRBV7-8 combines with J gene TRBJ1-3, with D perhaps TRBD1 (6 bases). The V end lost 5 bases, the J end lost 1 base, and 18 bases lay between the germline ends. Germline CDR1 is SGHVS and CDR2 is FQNEAQ. The CDR3 covers 17 residues. The chain's CDR3 is CASSPGGAGTSGNTIYF. The CDR3 bases are TGTGCCAGCAGCCCCGGGGGGGCGGGAACTTCTGGAAACACCATATATTTT.

The chain combines TRBV7-2 with TRBJ1-2; D gene uncertain. This CDR3 comprises 13 residues. The germline V and J ends were trimmed by 3 bases and 2 bases, with 7 bases remaining between them. CDR1 is SGHTA and CDR2 is FQGNSA in the germline V gene. Here the CDR3 DNA reads TGTGCCAGCAGCTTGGCAACGAACTATGGCTACACCTTC. Its translation: CASSLATNYGYTF. The entire variable domain, with the rest obtained from reference TRBV7-2 and TRBJ1-2, is as follows: GAGVSQSPSNKVTEKGKDVELRCDPISGHTALYWYRQSLGQGLEFLIYFQGNSAPDKSGLPSDRFSAERTGGSVSTLTIQRTQQEDSAVYLCASSLATNYGYTFGSGTRLTVV.

This chain joins TRBV28 and TRBJ1-2, with TRBD1 as a possible D gene (5 bases). This CDR3 is 13 amino acids long. Germline CDR1 is MDHEN and CDR2 is SYDVKM. With 8 bases removed from V and 8 bases from J, the gap between germline ends came to 18 bases. The CDR3 sequence is CASSPGGSQGYTF. In nucleotides, the CDR3 is TGTGCCAGCTCCCCTGGGGGGTCCCAAGGCTACACCTTC.

The chain has TRBV21-1 and TRBJ1-5; the table's D call, TRBD1, was not checked against the DNA. TRBV21-1 is annotated as a pseudogene. The CDR3 runs 16 residues. The CDR3 sequence: CASSKDDRDINQPQHF. In DNA form, the CDR3 reads TGTGCCAGCAGCAAGGACGACCGGGACATAAATCAGCCCCAGCATTTT.

This clone came up many times. The rearrangement links TRBV3-1 (or the pseudogene TRBV3-2) to TRBJ1-3; D not resolved. Germline V CDR1 and CDR2: LGHDT, YNNKEL (reference sequence). With 0 bases removed from V and 3 bases from J, the gap between germline ends came to 12 bases. This CDR3 comprises 16 residues. CDR3 protein: CASSQDPTAFGNTIYF. The CDR3 DNA reads as TGTGCCAGCAGCCAAGATCCGACTGCCTTTGGAAACACCATATATTTT.

This clone was detected only once. V usage is TRBV6-5 and J usage is TRBJ1-1; TRBD1 matches at 7 bases. Germline V gives CDR1 MNHEY, CDR2 SVGAGI. This CDR3 spans 14 amino acids. V shed 0 bases, J shed 6 bases, and the junction held 4 bases outside the gene matches. CDR3 region: CASSYSRDRAEAFF. DNA for the CDR3: TGTGCCAGCAGTTACTCAAGAGACAGGGCTGAAGCTTTCTTT.

The rearrangement joins TRBV6-4 to TRBJ2-1; 8 nucleotides agree with TRBD2. The CDR3 sequence is 14 residues long. V lost 8 bases and J lost 4; bases outside the gene matches: 7. In germline, CDR1 is MRHNA, CDR2 SNTAGT. The CDR3 region is CASAASGPYNEQFF. The CDR3 nucleotides are TGTGCCAGCGCTGCTAGCGGGCCGTACAATGAGCAGTTCTTC.

V usage is TRBV19 and J usage is TRBJ1-2; 7 bases are shared with TRBD1. V shed 0 bases, J shed 4 bases, and the junction held 5 bases outside the gene matches. The CDR3 length is 15 residues. Germline V lookup: CDR1 LNHDA, CDR2 SQIVND (reference sequence). This CDR3 reads CASSIDGTAFYGYTF. Written as DNA, the CDR3 is TGTGCCAGTAGTATAGATGGGACAGCGTTCTATGGCTACACCTTC.

The V gene is TRBV7-9, the J gene TRBJ2-1, with D perhaps being TRBD1 or TRBD2 (5 bases each). Germline CDR1 is SEHNR and CDR2 is FQNEAQ (reference sequence). CDR3 length equals 12 residues. V was pared by 5 bases and J by 7 bases, with 9 bases between. CDR3 region: CASSHGGNEQFF. CDR3 coding DNA: TGTGCCAGCAGCCATGGGGGAAATGAGCAGTTCTTC.

The chain links TRBV18 to TRBJ1-5; D possibly corresponds to TRBD1 (6 bases). V shed 4 bases and J shed 7 bases, with 17 bases lying between them. Germline CDR1 is KGHSH and CDR2 is LQKENI. This CDR3 has 15 residues. CDR3 amino acids: CASSRGLGQGQPQHF. CDR3 in DNA: TGTGCCAGCTCACGGGGACTGGGTCAGGGGCAGCCCCAGCATTTT.

V usage is TRBV10-2 and J usage is TRBJ1-3; perhaps TRBD1 as D (6 bases). Germline V gene data show CDR1 as WSHSY and CDR2 as SAAADI. V was clipped by 3 bases and J by 0 bases, with 12 bases between them. CDR3 length: 16 amino acids. DNA for the CDR3: TGCGCCAGCAGTGATCGACAGGCGTACTCTGGAAACACCATATATTTT. Translation gives CASSDRQAYSGNTIYF.

Points on this clone: Other DNA variants within this sample encode the same CDR3. The chain joins TRBV5-1 to TRBJ2-7; D not certain. V was clipped by 0 bases and J by 5 bases, with 6 bases between them. The germline CDR1 and CDR2 sequences are SGHRS and YFSETQ. The CDR3 totals 12 residues. The CDR3 coding sequence is TGCGCCAGCAGCTTGGTTGGTGACGAGCAGTACTTC. Its protein is CASSLVGDEQYF. Looking up the rest from reference TRBV5-1 and TRBJ2-7 gives the full variable domain: KAGVTQTPRYLIKTRGQQVTLSCSPISGHRSVSWYQQTPGQGLQFLFEYFSETQRNKGNFPGRFSGRQFSNSRSEMNVSTLELGDSALYLCASSLVGDEQYFGPGTRLTVT.

This clone came up once. The chain joins TRBV28 to TRBJ1-2; tentatively, D is TRBD1 (5 bases). The length of the CDR3 is 14 residues. Trimming removed 7 bases from V and 8 bases from J, with 20 bases in between. Germline assignment: CDR1 MDHEN and CDR2 SYDVKM. The CDR3 DNA follows: TGTGCCAGCATCTGGGACCTCCGGGCAGAGGGCTACACCTTC. Its protein product is CASIWDLRAEGYTF.

DNA of the CDR3: TGTGCCACCAGTGACCGGACAGGGGCCGGCTACACCTTC. The encoded protein is CATSDRTGAGYTF. The rearrangement links TRBV24-1 to TRBJ1-2; 9 nucleotides agree with TRBD1. The CDR3 contains 13 residues. The germline CDR1 and CDR2 sequences are KGHDR and SFDVKD. The V and J ends lost 4 bases and 8 bases, in that order; junction bases with no gene match: 4.

This chain connects TRBV24-1 to TRBJ1-2; D ambiguous. Looked up from germline, CDR1 is KGHDR and CDR2 is SFDVKD. The CDR3 is made up of 12 amino acids. Trimming shortened V by 4 bases and J by 4 bases, and 6 bases separated the two germline ends. The CDR3 loop is CATSERGYGYTF. DNA of the CDR3: TGTGCCACCAGTGAGAGAGGCTATGGCTACACCTTC.

A note on this clone: At one boundary the junction diverges from the germline segment, which might be a read error. This chain uses TRBV6-6 with TRBJ2-7; TRBD1 matches 10 bases. The CDR3 extends over 15 amino acids. Germline assignment: CDR1 MNHNY and CDR2 SVGAGI (reference sequence). The CDR3 sequence is CVSSPKDRGGYEQYF. DNA of the CDR3: TGTGTCAGCAGCCCTAAGGACAGGGGGGGATACGAGCAGTACTTC.

The V gene is TRBV28, the J gene TRBJ2-7, with TRBD2 as a possible D gene (5 bases). In germline, CDR1 is MDHEN, CDR2 SYDVKM. The CDR3 spans 14 residues. V was cut by 6 bases and J by 5 bases, with 17 bases left in between. The DNA of the CDR3 is TGTGCCAGCAGCCCAACCCCTGGACTTAACGAGCAGTACTTC. Translation: CASSPTPGLNEQYF.

This chain uses TRBV5-1 with TRBJ1-1; 7 bases map to TRBD1. Germline values: CDR1 SGHRS, CDR2 YFSETQ. J was trimmed by 11 bases and V by 0 bases; bases with no gene match: 10. The length of the CDR3 is 14 residues. CDR3 nucleotide sequence: TGCGCCAGCAGCTTGGGGACAGGAGACTCGAGGGCTTTCTTT. Its protein is CASSLGTGDSRAFF.

In its sample, this clone was seen a few times. The gene calls are TRBV5-4 and TRBJ2-2, with TRBD1 as a possible D gene (6 bases). This CDR3 is built from 14 residues. V shed 0 bases and J shed 3 bases, with 6 bases lying between them. Germline V lookup: CDR1 SGHNT, CDR2 YYREEE (reference sequence). The CDR3 reads CASSLAGDTGELFF. CDR3 bases: TGTGCCAGCAGCTTGGCAGGGGACACCGGGGAGCTGTTTTTT.

The V gene is TRBV6-5, the J gene TRBJ2-7, with 9 positions matching TRBD1. Germline V lookup: CDR1 MNHEY, CDR2 SVGAGI. The CDR3 spans 15 residues. J gave up 2 bases and V 5 bases, and 7 bases lay outside the gene matches. CDR3 sequence: CASSRRQGEAYEQYF. The CDR3 DNA reads as TGTGCCAGCAGTCGACGACAGGGGGAAGCCTACGAGCAGTACTTC.

This chain connects TRBV12-3 or TRBV12-4 to TRBJ2-2; D possibly matches TRBD1 or TRBD2 (6 bases each). The CDR3 is made up of 13 amino acids. Trimming removed 2 bases from V and 6 bases from J, with 7 bases in between. The CDR3 sequence is CASSLRGAGELFF. In nucleotides, the CDR3 is TGTGCCAGCAGTTTAAGGGGGGCCGGGGAGCTGTTTTTT.

The rearrangement uses TRBV27 and TRBJ2-7, with 10 nucleotides matching TRBD2. The V and J ends lost 5 bases and 3 bases, in that order; junction bases with no gene match: 7. CDR1 is MNHEY, CDR2 SMNVEV, per germline (reference sequence). The CDR3 spans 15 residues. CDR3 coding DNA: TGTGCCAGCAGTCCTGGACTAGCGGTGTTCTACGAGCAGTACTTC. Protein: CASSPGLAVFYEQYF.

V gene TRBV28 combines with J gene TRBJ2-7; D gene uncertain. The CDR3 spans 13 residues. The germline gives CDR1 MDHEN, CDR2 SYDVKM. Trimming cost V 8 bases and J 0 bases, with 11 bases left between them. In DNA, the CDR3 is TGTGCCAGCGGCAGCCTTAGCTCCTACGAGCAGTACTTC. Amino acids: CASGSLSSYEQYF. Full variable domain (missing parts from reference TRBV28 and TRBJ2-7): DVKVTQSSRYLVKRTGEKVFLECVQDMDHENMFWYRQDPGLGLRLIYFSYDVKMKEKGDIPEGYSVSREKKERFSLILESASTNQTSMYLCASGSLSSYEQYFGPGTRLTVT.

The rearrangement joins TRBV5-1 to TRBJ1-6; possible D gene TRBD1, 5 bases. Germline CDR1 and CDR2: SGHRS and YFSETQ. This CDR3 has 16 residues. V lost 1 base and J lost 6, with 14 bases in between. The CDR3 nucleotides are TGCGCCAGCAGCTTGAGCGGGCAGGGCATTAATTCACCCCTCCACTTT. This translates into CASSLSGQGINSPLHF.

The J gene is TRBJ1-2, the V gene TRBV4-1; 8 nucleotides match TRBD1. The CDR3 sequence is 16 residues long. Trimming took 0 bases from V and 2 from J; bases not matched to a gene: 5. Germline V CDR1 and CDR2: MGHRA, YSYEKL. CDR3 in amino acids: CASSQDRRTGNYGYTF. The CDR3 nucleotides are TGCGCCAGCAGCCAAGATCGGAGGACAGGGAACTATGGCTACACCTTC.

V gene TRBV29-1 combines with J gene TRBJ2-2; no firm D call. V shed 4 bases and J shed 1 base, with 4 bases lying between them. Germline CDR1 is SQVTM and CDR2 is ANQGSEA. The CDR3 runs to 12 residues. CDR3 in DNA: TGCAGCGTTGGGCGGAACACCGGGGAGCTGTTTTTT. This gives the protein CSVGRNTGELFF.